A single sample gave rise to the 24 T cell receptor beta chains below, sequenced in a study of T cells in women clearing cervical HPV infection. TCRdb's table, derived via immunoSEQ multiplex PCR, lists solely in-frame clones and lacks some. The sample includes over 10,000 clones. Sequenced: blood buffy coat. The receptors were sampled from a woman between 18 and 70 years old with a cervical HPV16 infection that either progressed to CIN3+ or cleared (not recorded which).

Points on this clone: The sequence runs out 3 residues before the end of the CDR3; the remainder is reconstructed from the germline J gene. The chain links TRBV2 to TRBJ1-1; D remains ambiguous. Trimming cost V 6 bases and J 4 bases, with 15 bases left between them. This CDR3 has 14 amino acids. Germline V gene lookup returns CDR1 SNHLY and CDR2 FYNNEI. CDR3 DNA (partial): TGTGCCAGCAGCAACAGTTTAGGTGGCACTGAA. Translation gives CASSNSLGGTE. The full-length CDR3 reads as CASSNSLGGTEAFF.

Points on this clone: The read is 3 residues too short to cover the CDR3 end, so that end is filled in from the germline J gene. The sample has other DNA sequences that encode this CDR3 too. The chain uses TRBV12-3 or TRBV12-4 and TRBJ2-3; 11 bases line up with TRBD2. With V trimmed by 7 bases and J by 4 bases, 10 bases remained unmatched. CDR3 length equals 16 residues. CDR3 DNA (partial): TGTGCCAGCACCTCCGGGTTAGCGGGGGGGTCAGATACG. This gives the protein CASTSGLAGGSDT. In full, the CDR3 is CASTSGLAGGSDTQYF.

Worth noting for this clone: Read sequence stops 3 residues before the CDR3 end, and the germline J gene provides the missing end. This rearrangement joins TRBV19 to TRBJ2-3, with a possible D match to TRBD1 (6 bases). This CDR3 comprises 14 residues. Germline values: CDR1 LNHDA, CDR2 SQIVND (reference sequence). Partial CDR3 DNA: TGTGCCAGTAGTATTCCCTCGAGGGGGTTGCCG. Translated, it gives CASSIPSRGLP. The CDR3 as a whole reads CASSIPSRGLPQYF.

For this clone: The CDR3 end is not reached by the read, which stops 3 residues before it; the germline J gene fills it in. The rearrangement uses TRBV20-1 and TRBJ1-6; TRBD1 agrees at 9 bases. Per germline, CDR1 DFQATT and CDR2 SNEGSKA (reference sequence). After removal of 6 bases from V and 7 bases from J, the junction contained 4 bases not matched to a gene. The CDR3 loop spans 13 amino acids. The CDR3 reads CSAQGQGNSPLHF. CDR3 bases read: TGCAGTGCCCAGGGACAGGGAAATTCACCC.

A note on this clone: The read is 3 residues too short to cover the CDR3 end, so that end is filled in from the germline J gene. V gene TRBV19 combines with J gene TRBJ2-7; unclear D gene. CDR1 and CDR2 from the germline V gene are LNHDA and SQIVND (reference sequence). V lost 3 bases, J lost 0 bases, and 15 bases lay in between. This CDR3 has 16 amino acids. CDR3 bases read: TGTGCCAGTAGTATTGTGGGTCCAGGCAGCTCCTACGAG. Translating gives CASSIVGPGSSYE. The entire CDR3 protein is CASSIVGPGSSYEQYF. Full variable domain (missing parts from reference TRBV19 and TRBJ2-7): DGGITQSPKYLFRKEGQNVTLSCEQNLNHDAMYWYRQDPGQGLRLIYYSQIVNDFQKGDIAEGYSVSREKKESFPLTVTSAQKNPTAFYLCASSIVGPGSSYEQYFGPGTRLTVT.

Concerning this clone: The read falls 3 residues short of the CDR3 end, and the missing part is taken from the germline J gene. V and J are TRBV6-2 or TRBV6-3 and TRBJ1-1, with 7 nucleotides matching TRBD1. The J segment lost 4 bases and the V segment lost 7 bases, leaving 9 bases of the junction unmatched. Germline loops: CDR1 MNHEY, CDR2 SVGEGT. This CDR3 is built from 14 residues. CDR3 sequence reads: CASKEKGATTEAFF. The sequenced CDR3 bases are TGTGCCAGCAAAGAGAAGGGGGCGACCACTGAA.

As concerns this clone: The read comes to an end 3 residues before the CDR3 does, leaving the germline J gene to fill in the end. The V and J genes are TRBV2 and TRBJ1-4, with 8 bases identical to TRBD1. The CDR3 consists of 14 residues. Germline V gene data show CDR1 as SNHLY and CDR2 as FYNNEI. V lost 3 bases and J lost 8; bases outside the gene matches: 5. The CDR3 here is CASSDPGQVEKLFF. CDR3 DNA (partial): TGTGCCAGCAGTGACCCGGGACAGGTAGAAAAA.

Of note for this clone: The read ends 3 residues early relative to the CDR3; the germline J gene fills the gap. The chain joins TRBV5-1 to TRBJ1-6; D is perhaps TRBD1 (5 bases). The germline V gene has CDR1 SGHRS and CDR2 YFSETQ. CDR3 length: 15 amino acids. The V end was cut by 4 bases, the J end by 7 bases, with 15 bases between. The sequenced part of the CDR3 DNA is TGCGCCAGCAGCCTAACCCAGGGTGGAAATTCACCC. Translation: CASSLTQGGNSP. The complete CDR3 protein is CASSLTQGGNSPLHF.

A word on this clone: The read stops 3 residues short of the end of the CDR3; the missing end is completed from the germline J gene. V gene TRBV7-6 combines with J gene TRBJ2-7; D unclear. V lost 2 bases and J 3 bases, leaving 5 bases between the germline ends. The CDR3 length is 12 residues. The germline gives CDR1 SGHVS, CDR2 FNYEAQ. CDR3 bases read: TGTGCCAGCAGCTTAACTGGCTACGAG. Protein: CASSLTGYE. The entire CDR3 protein is CASSLTGYEQYF.

On this clone itself: The read ends 3 residues shy of where the CDR3 ends; the end is completed using the germline J gene. The chain joins TRBV6-1 to TRBJ2-7, with 7 bases matching TRBD2. The length of the CDR3 is 16 residues. Unmatched junction bases numbered 10, after V lost 2 bases and J lost 3 bases. CDR1 MNHNS and CDR2 SASEGT come from the germline V gene. The sequenced part of the CDR3 DNA is TGTGCCAGCAGTGAACAGGCGGCTAGCGGCTACTACGAG. Translating it yields CASSEQAASGYYE. The entire CDR3 protein reads CASSEQAASGYYEQYF.

Concerning this clone itself: The read comes to an end 3 residues before the CDR3 does, leaving the germline J gene to fill in the end. The rearrangement joins TRBV7-9 to TRBJ1-6; a possible D gene is TRBD1 (6 bases). CDR1 is SEHNR and CDR2 is FQNEAQ in the germline V gene (reference sequence). This CDR3 is built from 15 residues. Trimming cost V 5 bases and J 9 bases, with 17 bases left between them. The CDR3 loop reads CASSRFSGEGSPLHF. The sequenced part of the CDR3 DNA is TGTGCCAGCAGCCGCTTTTCAGGGGAGGGTTCACCC.

Turning to this clone: Coverage ceases 3 residues before the CDR3 finishes, and the germline J gene fills in the end. V and J are TRBV7-8 and TRBJ1-6; 7 bases are shared with TRBD1. V shed 5 bases, J shed 10 bases, and the junction held 5 bases outside the gene matches. Per germline, CDR1 SGHVS and CDR2 FQNEAQ. The CDR3 totals 13 residues. CDR3 amino acids: CASSPDRNSPLHF. The part of the CDR3 DNA that was read is TGTGCCAGCAGCCCGGACAGGAACTCACCC.

On this clone: The read finishes 3 residues shy of the CDR3 end, and the germline J gene is used to complete it. The chain recombines TRBV13 with TRBJ2-2, with TRBD1 as a possible D gene (5 bases). Germline V gene sequence: CDR1 PRHDT, CDR2 FYEKMQ (reference sequence). The CDR3 is 15 residues long. Trimming removed 3 bases at V and 4 bases at J, with 12 bases between. CDR3 sequence reads: CASSFQGYLTGELFF. CDR3 DNA (partial): TGTGCCAGCAGCTTCCAGGGATACCTCACCGGGGAG.

According to its frequency, this clone is medium-sized. The CDR3 end falls 3 residues outside the read, so it is completed with the germline J gene. This sequence joins TRBV29-1 and TRBJ2-3, with unresolved D. The CDR3 sequence is 12 residues long. From germline, CDR1 is SQVTM and CDR2 ANQGSEA. The V gene lost 4 bases and the J gene lost 2 bases, with 7 bases spanning the gap. The sequenced part of the CDR3 DNA is TGCAGCGTTGTACACCTCACAGATACG. Translating gives CSVVHLTDT. Given in full, the CDR3 is CSVVHLTDTQYF.

The CDR3 sequence is CATLRGGRKGQDTQYF. The covered CDR3 bases are TGTGCCACCCTCCGGGGAGGGCGTAAAGGCCAAGATACG. The V gene is TRBV15, the J gene TRBJ2-3; TRBD2 matches 7 bases. The DNA ends 3 residues before the CDR3 does, and the rest of the CDR3 is filled in from the germline J gene. Germline V gives CDR1 LNHNV, CDR2 YYDKDF (reference sequence). V lost 8 bases, J lost 5 bases, and 16 bases stayed unmatched. This CDR3 is built from 16 residues. The entire variable domain, with the rest obtained from reference TRBV15 and TRBJ2-3, is as follows: DAMVIQNPRYQVTQFGKPVTLSCSQTLNHNVMYWYQQKSSQAPKLLFHYYDKDFNNEADTPDNFQSRRPNTSFCFLDIRSPGLGDTAMYLCATLRGGRKGQDTQYFGPGTRLTVL.

Turning to this clone: The read ends 3 residues before the CDR3 terminus; that terminus is restored from the germline J gene. This chain uses TRBV12-3 or TRBV12-4 with TRBJ2-1; unclear D gene. Trimming cost V 5 bases and J 3 bases, with 8 bases left between them. The CDR3 covers 13 residues. The DNA read from the CDR3 is TGTGCCAGCAGTCCCCCGGGCTACAATGAG. This translates into CASSPPGYNE. The full CDR3 protein reads CASSPPGYNEQFF.

According to its frequency, this clone is medium-sized. The read ends 3 residues early relative to the CDR3; the germline J gene fills the gap. This chain connects TRBV18 to TRBJ2-1; no reliable D call. The CDR3 sequence is 12 residues long. Germline V gene data show CDR1 as KGHSH and CDR2 as LQKENI. The ends were cut back, 3 bases at V and 5 bases at J, with 5 bases in the middle. The CDR3 DNA, read in part, is TGTGCCAGCTCACCTTCTAACAATGAG. Translating it yields CASSPSNNE. The whole CDR3 protein reads CASSPSNNEQFF.

Concerning this clone: The read gets to within 3 residues of the CDR3 end, and the germline J gene fills in the rest. V is TRBV5-1 and J is TRBJ1-4, with a weak D call TRBD1 (5 bases). V gave up 0 bases and J gave up 4 bases, with 13 bases separating them. Germline assignment: CDR1 SGHRS and CDR2 YFSETQ. The CDR3 covers 16 residues. CDR3 DNA, as far as it was read: TGCGCCAGCAGCTTGGCCGGGGGTTACGGTAATGAAAAA. Translated, it gives CASSLAGGYGNEK. The entire CDR3 protein reads CASSLAGGYGNEKLFF.

A note on this clone: The read ends 3 residues early relative to the CDR3; the germline J gene fills the gap. The V and J genes are TRBV7-6 and TRBJ2-7, with D unclear. Per germline, CDR1 SGHVS and CDR2 FNYEAQ. The ends were cut back, 3 bases at V and 2 bases at J, with 11 bases in the middle. The CDR3 is 14 amino acids. Incomplete CDR3 DNA: TGTGCCAGCAGCTTGGTCCACAGTACCTACGAG. Amino acids: CASSLVHSTYE. The complete CDR3 reads CASSLVHSTYEQYF. Variable domain in full (rest from reference TRBV7-6 and TRBJ2-7): GAGVSQSPRYKVTKRGQDVALRCDPISGHVSLYWYRQALGQGPEFLTYFNYEAQQDKSGLPNDRFSAERPEGSISTLTIQRTEQRDSAMYRCASSLVHSTYEQYFGPGTRLTVT.

For this clone: The read comes to an end 3 residues before the CDR3 does, leaving the germline J gene to fill in the end. This chain uses TRBV19 with TRBJ1-2; 9 bases fit TRBD1. The germline CDR1 and CDR2 sequences are LNHDA and SQIVND (reference sequence). The ends lost 7 bases at V and 0 bases at J; junction bases unmatched: 6. The CDR3 runs 15 residues. The DNA read from the CDR3 is TGTGCCAGTATTGACAGGGGGGGAACTAACTATGGC. Its translation: CASIDRGGTNYG. The CDR3 as a whole reads CASIDRGGTNYGYTF.

To note about this clone: The read ends 3 residues shy of where the CDR3 ends; the end is completed using the germline J gene. This chain connects TRBV28 to TRBJ1-1; TRBD1 agrees at 7 bases. Germline CDR1 and CDR2: MDHEN and SYDVKM. The trim removed 8 bases at V and 1 base at J, leaving 4 bases unmatched. This CDR3 has 13 residues. The CDR3 loop reads CASQGQTNTEAFF. The covered CDR3 bases are TGTGCCAGCCAGGGACAGACGAACACTGAA. Full variable domain (remainder filled in from reference TRBV28 and TRBJ1-1): DVKVTQSSRYLVKRTGEKVFLECVQDMDHENMFWYRQDPGLGLRLIYFSYDVKMKEKGDIPEGYSVSREKKERFSLILESASTNQTSMYLCASQGQTNTEAFFGQGTRLTVV.

Details on this clone: The read halts 3 residues ahead of the CDR3 end, with the missing end drawn from the germline J gene. The chain employs TRBV28 and TRBJ1-2; 10 nucleotides align to TRBD1. With V trimmed by 5 bases and J by 5 bases, 8 bases remained unmatched. Germline CDR1 MDHEN, CDR2 SYDVKM. This CDR3 is 15 amino acids long. The chain's CDR3 is CASSPGTGVVYGYTF. The DNA read from the CDR3 is TGTGCCAGCAGTCCCGGGACAGGGGTTGTTTATGGC.

Note on this clone: The CDR3 goes on 3 residues after the read ends, and that part is filled in from the germline J gene. This chain links TRBV2 with TRBJ1-6, with TRBD1 identical over 10 bases. The germline CDR1 and CDR2 sequences are SNHLY and FYNNEI. V was clipped by 4 bases and J by 7 bases; unmatched bases: 4. The CDR3 has 15 residues. The CDR3 sequence is CASSVRTGGNSPLHF. Incomplete CDR3 DNA: TGTGCCAGCAGTGTTCGGACAGGGGGGAATTCACCC.

About this clone itself: The sequenced fragment ends 3 residues before the CDR3 boundary, so the rest is inferred from the germline J gene. V usage is TRBV29-1 and J usage is TRBJ1-4; 8 bases map to TRBD1. The V gene end was trimmed by 8 bases and the J gene end by 0 bases; junction bases not matched to a gene: 14. CDR1 is SQVTM and CDR2 is ANQGSEA in the germline V gene. CDR3 size: 17 residues. The CDR3: CSLGQGESPTTNEKLFF. CDR3 DNA (partial): TGCAGCCTCGGACAGGGCGAGAGTCCCACAACTAATGAAAAA.